This T cell receptor (beta chain) was sequenced for a study of CD8 T cells in Susac syndrome. V was clipped by 5 bases and J by 1 base, with 8 bases between them. Germline CDR1 reads SGHTA; CDR2 reads FQGTGA. The CDR3 runs to 13 residues. Random-hexamer reverse transcription was applied to 0.5 to 1 ug RNA. One entry per CDR3 protein, called by TCRdb with MiXCR from the immunoSEQ multiplex PCR reads. The sample includes over 150,000 distinct CDR3 sequences, 85% to 95% of them seen just once. The sequence was collected from a human donor with Susac syndrome. The sample consisted of CD4+ T cells from PBMCs. This chain connects TRBV7-3 to TRBJ1-1; unclear D gene. The CDR3 loop reads CASSGGRNTEAFF. The CDR3, as DNA: TGTGCCAGCAGCGGCGGGAGGAACACTGAAGCTTTCTTT.